Listed below are T cell receptor beta chains from one sample, sequenced in a study of blood T cell repertoires in COVID-19. Some clones are missing from TCRdb's copy, which holds only in-frame ones; the method was immunoSEQ multiplex PCR. The table includes 270,000 or so clones, around four fifths detected once. Sequencing used peripheral blood. The receptors originated from a woman between 45 and 65 years old who had recovered from COVID-19. Both conserved end residues are part of each CDR3. A D gene is named only where the DNA matches it firmly. Not every row has a clone size; where given, it reads once, few, many or a size class.

>NA|TRBJ2-3|TRBD2|TRBV7-8
TGTGCCAGCAGCCCACCCCAGCGGGGTATGCAGTATTTT
CASSPPQRGMQYF
>NA|TRBJ2-1|TRBD2|TRBV18
TGTGCCAGCTCATCGCGGATAGCGGGGGGGCAGGGAGATGAGCAGTTCTTC
CASSSRIAGGQGDEQFF
>NA|TRBJ2-1|NA|TRBV6-6
TGTGCCAGCCTACCGCAGCGCAACTCCTACAATGAGCAGTTCTTC
CASLPQRNSYNEQFF
>NA|TRBJ2-5|TRBD1|TRBV5-4
TGTGCCAGCAGCTACAACAGGGGGATGCAAGAGACCCAGTACTTC
CASSYNRGMQETQYF
>NA|TRBJ2-1|NA|TRBV4-2
TGTGCCAGCAGCCAAGTCGACACTTACAATGAGCAGTTCTTC
CASSQVDTYNEQFF
>NA|TRBJ2-7|NA|TRBV6-1
TGTGCCAGCAGTGAAAGCCGTACCCCGGGGAAGGATTCTGCGATGGACTCCTACGAGCAGTACTTC
CASSESRTPGKDSAMDSYEQYF
>NA|TRBJ2-7|NA|TRBV7-2
TGTGCCAGCAGCTTAGTTGCACAAACCTACGAGCAGTACTTC
CASSLVAQTYEQYF
>NA|TRBJ2-2|TRBD2|TRBV5-1
TGCGCCAGCAGCTCACTAGCGGGGGAGCTGTTTTTT
CASSSLAGELFF
>few|TRBJ2-5|NA|TRBV7-7
TGTGCCAGCGTACAGGGCTTTGGCTTCCAAGAGACCCAGTACTTC
CASVQGFGFQETQYF
>NA|TRBJ1-1|TRBD1|TRBV19
TGTGCCACTGGACAGGGGAGGGTCACTGAAGCTTTCTTT
CATGQGRVTEAFF
>NA|TRBJ1-2|TRBD1|TRBV29-1
TGCAGCGTTGAACCAGGGGGCTCAGGCGATATAGGAGGCTACACCTTC
CSVEPGGSGDIGGYTF
>NA|TRBJ2-2|TRBD2|TRBV9
TGTGCCAGCAGCGTAGAGACAGCGGGAGCCGGGGAGCTGTTTTTT
CASSVETAGAGELFF
>few|TRBJ1-4|TRBD1|TRBV7-2
TGTGCCAGCAGCTTAGATGGGACAGGGACTGAAAAACTGTTTTTT
CASSLDGTGTEKLFF
>NA|TRBJ1-4|NA|TRBV6-5
TGTGCCAGCAGGGAGGGGGGGTTAGGTGAAAAACTGTTTTTT
CASREGGLGEKLFF
>NA|TRBJ2-3|TRBD2|TRBV24-1
TGTGCCACCAGTGACCGGACTAGCGGGGGGGCCGGACATACGCAGTATTTT
CATSDRTSGGAGHTQYF
>NA|TRBJ2-5|TRBD1|TRBV11-2
TGTGCCAGCAGCTTCTACCCCGACAGGGGTGAGACCCAGTACTTC
CASSFYPDRGETQYF